Listed here are 3 T cell receptor beta chains from one sample, sequenced in a study of siplizumab effects on memory and regulatory T cells. TCRdb's table, derived via immunoSEQ multiplex PCR, lists solely in-frame clones and lacks some. The sample comprises about 120,000 clones, over 85% of which are singletons, and roughly 0.17% rests with the top ten. Input material: non-Treg CD4+ T cells sorted from blood. The receptor source for this set is a human donor in good health.

This chain links TRBV10-3 with TRBJ1-5, with TRBD1 identical over 7 bases. In germline, CDR1 is ENHRY, CDR2 SYGVKD. V dropped 8 bases and J dropped 3; count of bases not matched to a gene: 10. The CDR3 runs 15 residues. CDR3 residues: CAIHDRVTDNQPQHF. The CDR3 DNA reads TGTGCCATCCACGACAGGGTGACTGACAATCAGCCCCAGCATTTT.

This chain joins TRBV11-3 and TRBJ2-5, with 7 bases identical to TRBD2. V was clipped by 1 base and J by 2 bases; unmatched bases: 10. The CDR3 loop spans 17 amino acids. Per the germline V gene, CDR1 is SGHNT and CDR2 is YENEEA. In DNA, the CDR3 is TGTGCCAGCAGCTTAGGCAGTAGCGGGTTTGGACAAGAGACCCAGTACTTC. Protein: CASSLGSSGFGQETQYF.

The gene calls are TRBV6-1 and TRBJ2-7; 9 bases align to TRBD2. The length of the CDR3 is 15 residues. V lost 5 bases to trimming and J lost 0 bases; unmatched junction nucleotides: 5. The germline CDR1 and CDR2 sequences are MNHNS and SASEGT. This CDR3 is CASSSGGTLSYEQYF. In DNA, the CDR3 is TGTGCCAGCAGTAGCGGGGGGACCCTCTCCTACGAGCAGTACTTC.